These 30 T cell receptor beta chains share one sample of origin, sequenced in a study of blood T cell repertoires in COVID-19. TCRdb's table, derived via immunoSEQ multiplex PCR, lists solely in-frame clones and lacks some. The table has tens of thousands of clones, around nine tenths seen once; the top ten hold more than 11%. Sequenced sample: peripheral blood. The receptors originated from a man between 65 and 85 years old with active or convalescent COVID-19.

CDR3 sequence reads: CAWSGRQGENYGYTF. CDR3 DNA sequence: TGTGCCTGGAGTGGCCGACAGGGGGAAAACTATGGCTACACCTTC. The genes are TRBV30 and TRBJ1-2; 9 bases agree with TRBD1. The CDR3 sequence is 15 residues long. Losses at the gene ends were 1 base for V and 2 bases for J; bases not matched to a gene: 5. Looked up from germline, CDR1 is GTSNPN and CDR2 is SVGIG (reference sequence).

This chain links TRBV7-9 with TRBJ1-1; the D gene is possibly TRBD1 (5 bases). Germline V gene lookup returns CDR1 SEHNR and CDR2 FQNEAQ (reference sequence). Trimming removed 7 bases from V and 0 bases from J, with 15 bases in between. This CDR3 region has 15 residues. CDR3 in amino acids: CASKTQAGLNTEAFF. CDR3 DNA: TGTGCCAGCAAAACGCAGGCAGGGCTGAACACTGAAGCTTTCTTT.

This clone was picked up a small number of times. V and J are TRBV24-1 and TRBJ1-5; tentative D call: TRBD1 (5 bases). Trimming shortened V by 4 bases and J by 6 bases, and 12 bases separated the two germline ends. The CDR3 extends over 14 amino acids. Germline V gene lookup returns CDR1 KGHDR and CDR2 SFDVKD. DNA for the CDR3: TGTGCCACCAGTGACCAGGGTGCGACTCAGCCCCAGCATTTT. Amino acid sequence: CATSDQGATQPQHF.

CDR3 residues: CASSLVGTGDYGYTF. The CDR3 region has the DNA TGCGCCAGCAGCTTGGTTGGGACAGGGGACTATGGCTACACCTTC. The chain is built from TRBV5-1 and TRBJ1-2, with TRBD1 matching 10 bases. The CDR3 extends over 15 amino acids. J lost 3 bases, V lost 0 bases, and 2 bases had no gene match. Germline assignment: CDR1 SGHRS and CDR2 YFSETQ.

The genes are TRBV6-5 and TRBJ2-2, with TRBD2 matching 10 bases. Germline V gene sequence: CDR1 MNHEY, CDR2 SVGAGI. The junction had 6 bases not matched to a gene; V was cut back by 8 bases and J by 6 bases. The CDR3 has 14 amino acids. CDR3 sequence (DNA): TGTGCCAGCGTGGTAGCGGGAGGCGCCGGGGAGCTGTTTTTT. It is translated as CASVVAGGAGELFF.

Only one count was recorded for this clone. This chain uses TRBV6-5 with TRBJ1-5; D not resolved. The CDR3 contains 13 residues. In germline, CDR1 is MNHEY, CDR2 SVGAGI. The germline V and J ends were trimmed by 6 bases and 6 bases, with 12 bases remaining between them. This CDR3 is CASSGEVGQPQHF. In nucleotides, the CDR3 is TGTGCCAGCAGCGGGGAGGTGGGTCAGCCCCAGCATTTT.

The CDR3 loop reads CASSPSGGQFYEQYF. CDR3 nucleotides: TGTGCCAGCAGCCCCTCAGGGGGGCAATTCTACGAGCAGTACTTC. This rearrangement joins TRBV7-9 to TRBJ2-7; D perhaps matches TRBD1 (7 bases). The CDR3 length is 15 residues. Trimming took 5 bases from V and 3 from J, leaving 17 bases between them. CDR1 is SEHNR, CDR2 FQNEAQ, per germline (reference sequence).

The rearrangement links TRBV5-4 to TRBJ2-5, with 7 bases identical to TRBD1. Losses at the gene ends were 3 bases for V and 1 base for J; bases not matched to a gene: 3. Germline loops: CDR1 SGHNT, CDR2 YYREEE (reference sequence). This CDR3 spans 14 amino acids. The CDR3 reads CASSWTGAQETQYF. The CDR3 DNA reads as TGTGCCAGCAGCTGGACAGGAGCCCAAGAGACCCAGTACTTC.

The CDR3 DNA sequence: TGTGCCAGCAGAACCAAGACAGGGGGAATGACACCCCTCCACTTT. It codes for CASRTKTGGMTPLHF. V is TRBV28 and J is TRBJ1-6; TRBD1 aligns across 9 bases. J was trimmed by 11 bases and V by 6 bases; bases with no gene match: 11. Germline lookup yields CDR1 MDHEN and CDR2 SYDVKM. The CDR3 is 15 amino acids.

As regards this clone: A read error may account for a junction end that differs from germline. The chain joins TRBV7-7 to TRBJ2-1; 13 bases are a match to TRBD2. This CDR3 contains 17 residues. CDR1 is SSHAT and CDR2 is FNYEAQ in the germline V gene (reference sequence). CDR3 protein: CASSLGGGLAGRGEQFF. DNA of the CDR3: TGTGCTAGCAGCTTAGGTGGGGGACTAGCGGGACGCGGTGAGCAGTTCTTC.

This rearrangement joins TRBV5-1 to TRBJ2-2; TRBD2 matches at 8 bases. CDR1 and CDR2 from the germline V gene are SGHRS and YFSETQ. This CDR3 comprises 16 residues. V shed 4 bases and J 8 bases; nucleotides not matched to a gene: 13. In DNA form, the CDR3 reads TGCGCCAGCAGCCGCGAGCCTAGCGGGCCTAGGGGGGAGCTGTTTTTT. Translated: CASSREPSGPRGELFF.

The chain combines TRBV30 with TRBJ2-1; 11 bases map to TRBD2. CDR3 length: 13 amino acids. V gave up 8 bases and J gave up 8 bases; unmatched junction bases: 8. Germline lookup yields CDR1 GTSNPN and CDR2 SVGIG (reference sequence). CDR3 protein: CARRLAGRDEQFF. CDR3 bases: TGTGCCCGTAGACTAGCGGGAAGGGATGAGCAGTTCTTC.

V and J are TRBV28 and TRBJ1-3, with D perhaps TRBD1 (6 bases). CDR1 and CDR2 (germline): MDHEN, SYDVKM. This CDR3 region has 17 residues. Trimming left V 2 bases short and J 0 bases short, with 14 bases between. CDR3 DNA sequence: TGTGCCAGCAGTTTACAGGGGCTAATGATCTCTGGAAACACCATATATTTT. It translates to CASSLQGLMISGNTIYF.

This clone was seen just once. V gene TRBV2 combines with J gene TRBJ2-3, with 9 nucleotides matching TRBD1. After removal of 4 bases from V and 3 bases from J, the junction contained 5 bases not matched to a gene. This CDR3 is 15 amino acids long. Germline V gives CDR1 SNHLY, CDR2 FYNNEI. The CDR3 DNA reads TGTGCCAGCAGTGGACAGGGGGTAAAAACAGATACGCAGTATTTT. It is translated as CASSGQGVKTDTQYF.

The CDR3 here is CASSVNREGGINWYGYTF. The CDR3 DNA sequence: TGTGCCAGCAGCGTTAACAGGGAGGGCGGTATCAACTGGTATGGCTACACCTTC. J is TRBJ1-2 and V is TRBV9, with D perhaps matching TRBD1 (6 bases). V lost 2 bases and J lost 5, with 25 bases in between. CDR1 is SGDLS and CDR2 is YYNGEE in the germline V gene. The CDR3 has 18 amino acids.

The chain has TRBV7-6 and TRBJ2-1, with D maybe TRBD1 (5 bases). Germline V gene lookup returns CDR1 SGHVS and CDR2 FNYEAQ. Trimming pared 3 bases from V and 16 bases from J, leaving 16 bases between. The CDR3 runs to 12 residues. The DNA for the CDR3 is TGTGCCAGCAGCTTCCCCGAAGGGGTTCAATTCTTC. Its protein is CASSFPEGVQFF.

This clone has only one observation. The chain recombines TRBV11-2 with TRBJ2-7; 7 bases match TRBD1. The CDR3 contains 14 residues. The ends lost 2 bases at V and 6 bases at J; junction bases unmatched: 7. Looked up from germline, CDR1 is SGHAT and CDR2 is FQNNGV. The CDR3 loop reads CASSLLETGTEQYF. DNA of the CDR3: TGTGCCAGCAGCTTATTAGAGACAGGGACCGAGCAGTACTTC.

The J gene is TRBJ1-6, the V gene TRBV30; TRBD1 aligns across 9 bases. Germline loops: CDR1 GTSNPN, CDR2 SVGIG (reference sequence). CDR3 length: 17 residues. Trimming removed 2 bases from V and 10 bases from J; junction bases left unmatched: 15. The CDR3 DNA sequence: TGTGCCTGGAGTTTTCGGGACAGGGTAGCCGGGCAGTCACCCCTCCACTTT. It specifies CAWSFRDRVAGQSPLHF.

V gene TRBV28 combines with J gene TRBJ1-5, with D possibly matching TRBD1 (5 bases). V was trimmed by 8 bases and J by 3 bases, leaving 14 bases between them. Germline CDR1 reads MDHEN; CDR2 reads SYDVKM. The CDR3 length is 14 residues. CDR3 amino acids: CASAGQSFNQPQHF. CDR3 nucleotide sequence: TGTGCCAGCGCTGGACAAAGCTTCAATCAGCCCCAGCATTTT.

This chain uses TRBV15 with TRBJ1-4; perhaps TRBD1 as D (5 bases). CDR3 length: 14 amino acids. V dropped 6 bases and J dropped 2 bases, with 10 bases sitting between them. Looked up from germline, CDR1 is LNHNV and CDR2 is YYDKDF (reference sequence). The CDR3 nucleotides read TGTGCCACCAGATTTTCAGGGACTAATGAAAAACTGTTTTTT. This gives the protein CATRFSGTNEKLFF.

This clone showed up just a few times. The V call is TRBV5-1, the J call TRBJ2-3, with TRBD2 matching over 11 bases. Germline CDR1 reads SGHRS; CDR2 reads YFSETQ. The CDR3 loop spans 15 amino acids. Trimming at V came to 7 bases and at J to 4 bases, leaving 8 bases not matched to a gene. For the CDR3, the DNA is TGCGCCAGCGGCCCCACTAGCGGGGGCGCAGATACGCAGTATTTT. Translation: CASGPTSGGADTQYF. Full variable domain (rest looked up from reference TRBV5-1 and TRBJ2-3): KAGVTQTPRYLIKTRGQQVTLSCSPISGHRSVSWYQQTPGQGLQFLFEYFSETQRNKGNFPGRFSGRQFSNSRSEMNVSTLELGDSALYLCASGPTSGGADTQYFGPGTRLTVL.

This chain uses TRBV27 with TRBJ1-5, with TRBD1 matching over 7 bases. The trim removed 0 bases at V and 6 bases at J, leaving 5 bases unmatched. CDR3 length: 15 residues. From germline, CDR1 is MNHEY and CDR2 SMNVEV (reference sequence). The chain's CDR3 is CASSLSAGGFQPQHF. CDR3 nucleotide sequence: TGTGCCAGCAGTTTATCCGCAGGGGGGTTTCAGCCCCAGCATTTT.

V is TRBV27 and J is TRBJ2-5; 9 nucleotides line up with TRBD2. Germline CDR1 is MNHEY and CDR2 is SMNVEV (reference sequence). This CDR3 is 15 amino acids long. With V trimmed by 4 bases and J by 0 bases, 3 bases remained unmatched. CDR3 DNA sequence: TGTGCCAGCAGTTCGCTAGCGGGGAACCAAGAGACCCAGTACTTC. It translates to CASSSLAGNQETQYF.

The CDR3 bases are TGCAGCGTTCCGGACAGGGAGGCTGCAAACTATGGCTACACCTTC. Translating it yields CSVPDREAANYGYTF. The rearrangement joins TRBV29-1 to TRBJ1-2; 8 nucleotides match TRBD1. CDR1 is SQVTM, CDR2 ANQGSEA, per germline. J was trimmed by 2 bases and V by 5 bases; bases with no gene match: 10. The CDR3 has 15 residues.

The V gene is TRBV4-2, the J gene TRBJ1-4; 7 bases are a match to TRBD1. The trim removed 3 bases at V and 7 bases at J, leaving 5 bases unmatched. This CDR3 has 14 residues. Germline V lookup: CDR1 LGHNA, CDR2 YNFKEQ. CDR3 bases: TGTGCCAGCAGCCACGGACAGGACGGTGAAAAACTGTTTTTT. Protein product: CASSHGQDGEKLFF.

The V call is TRBV11-1, the J call TRBJ2-2; 10 positions agree with TRBD1. The V gene's germline CDR1 is SGHAT and CDR2 FQDESV (reference sequence). With 5 bases clipped from V and 4 bases from J, the junction kept 7 bases outside the gene matches. The CDR3 has 16 residues. CDR3 nucleotides: TGTGCCAGCAGCCAGAGACAGGGGGCAGGCACCGGGGAGCTGTTTTTT. Its translation: CASSQRQGAGTGELFF.

The chain links TRBV6-5 to TRBJ1-6; 9 positions agree with TRBD1. The CDR3 sequence is 14 residues long. V dropped 6 bases and J dropped 10; count of bases not matched to a gene: 7. From germline, CDR1 is MNHEY and CDR2 SVGAGI. Written as DNA, the CDR3 is TGTGCCAGCAGCCCCGGACAGGGGATCTCACCCCTCCACTTT. Encoded protein: CASSPGQGISPLHF.

This clone has just a few counts. The chain carries TRBV19 and TRBJ2-5, with D maybe TRBD1 (6 bases). This CDR3 is 15 amino acids long. CDR1 LNHDA and CDR2 SQIVND come from the germline V gene (reference sequence). Trimming removed 6 bases at V and 5 bases at J, with 19 bases between. DNA of the CDR3: TGTGCCAGTAGCCCCGGGCGCCAGGGGAGTGAGACCCAGTACTTC. This sequence encodes CASSPGRQGSETQYF.

V usage is TRBV6-2 or TRBV6-3 and J usage is TRBJ1-1, with D possibly being TRBD1 (6 bases). Germline-derived CDR1 and CDR2 are MNHEY and SVGEGT. Trimming removed 2 bases from V and 6 bases from J, with 10 bases in between. The CDR3 covers 13 residues. The CDR3 protein is CASSYGGLAEAFF. CDR3 sequence (DNA): TGTGCCAGCAGTTACGGGGGCTTGGCTGAAGCTTTCTTT.

CDR3 sequence: CASSQGGLRSGNQPQHF. The CDR3 DNA is TGTGCCAGCAGCCAAGGGGGACTCAGAAGCGGCAATCAGCCCCAGCATTTT. This chain uses TRBV4-2 with TRBJ1-5; a weak D match, TRBD1 (5 bases). The V gene lost 1 base and the J gene lost 2 bases, with 15 bases spanning the gap. Germline V gives CDR1 LGHNA, CDR2 YNFKEQ. The length of the CDR3 is 17 residues.